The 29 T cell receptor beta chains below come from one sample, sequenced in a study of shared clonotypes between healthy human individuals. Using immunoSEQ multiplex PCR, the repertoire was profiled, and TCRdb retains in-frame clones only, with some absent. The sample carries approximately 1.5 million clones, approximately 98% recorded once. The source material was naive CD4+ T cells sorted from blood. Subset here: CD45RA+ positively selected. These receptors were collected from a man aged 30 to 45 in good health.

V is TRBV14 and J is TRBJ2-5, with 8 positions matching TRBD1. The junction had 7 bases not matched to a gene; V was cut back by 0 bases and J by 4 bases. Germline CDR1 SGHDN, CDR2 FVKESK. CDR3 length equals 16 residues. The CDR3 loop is CASSQDRRGLRETQYF. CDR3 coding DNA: TGTGCCAGCAGCCAAGATCGCAGGGGGCTCCGAGAGACCCAGTACTTC.

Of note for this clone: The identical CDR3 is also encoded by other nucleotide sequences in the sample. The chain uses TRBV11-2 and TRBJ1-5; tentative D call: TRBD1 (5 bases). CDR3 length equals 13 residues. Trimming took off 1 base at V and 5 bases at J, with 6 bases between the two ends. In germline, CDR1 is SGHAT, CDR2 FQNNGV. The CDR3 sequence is CASSLGGYQPQHF. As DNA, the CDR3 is TGTGCCAGCAGCTTAGGGGGCTATCAGCCCCAGCATTTT. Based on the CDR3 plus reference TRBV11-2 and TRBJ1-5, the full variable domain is EAGVAQSPRYKIIEKRQSVAFWCNPISGHATLYWYQQILGQGPKLLIQFQNNGVVDDSQLPKDRFSAERLKGVDSTLKIQPAKLEDSAVYLCASSLGGYQPQHFGDGTRLSIL.

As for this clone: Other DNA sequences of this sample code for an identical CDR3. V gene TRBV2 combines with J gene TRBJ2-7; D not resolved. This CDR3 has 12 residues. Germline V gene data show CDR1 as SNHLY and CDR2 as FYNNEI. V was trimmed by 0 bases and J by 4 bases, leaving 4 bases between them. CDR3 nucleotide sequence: TGTGCCAGCAGTGAAGCGAGTTACGAGCAGTACTTC. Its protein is CASSEASYEQYF.

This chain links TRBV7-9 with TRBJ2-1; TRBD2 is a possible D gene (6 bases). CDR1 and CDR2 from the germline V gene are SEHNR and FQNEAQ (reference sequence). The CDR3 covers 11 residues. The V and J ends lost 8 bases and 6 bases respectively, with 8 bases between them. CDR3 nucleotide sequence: TGTGCCAGCGGGCGGGGCAATGAGCAGTTCTTC. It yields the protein CASGRGNEQFF.

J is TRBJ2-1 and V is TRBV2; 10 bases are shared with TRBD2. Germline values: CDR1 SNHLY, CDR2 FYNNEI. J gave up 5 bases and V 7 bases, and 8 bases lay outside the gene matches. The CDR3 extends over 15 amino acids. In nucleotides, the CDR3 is TGTGCCAGCACTGTTCCTAGCGGGAGCCACAATGAGCAGTTCTTC. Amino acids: CASTVPSGSHNEQFF.

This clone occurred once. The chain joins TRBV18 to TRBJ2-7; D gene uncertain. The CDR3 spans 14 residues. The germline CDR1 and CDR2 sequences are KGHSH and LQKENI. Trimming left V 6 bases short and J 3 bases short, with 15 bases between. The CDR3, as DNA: TGTGCCAGCTCTCAGCCCGGGCCCTACTACGAGCAGTACTTC. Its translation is CASSQPGPYYEQYF.

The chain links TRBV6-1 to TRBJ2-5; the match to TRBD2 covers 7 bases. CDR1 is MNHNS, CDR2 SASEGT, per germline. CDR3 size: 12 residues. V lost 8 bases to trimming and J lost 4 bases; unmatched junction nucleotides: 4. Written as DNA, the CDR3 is TGTGCCAGCTCGCGCGGGGGAGAGACCCAGTACTTC. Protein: CASSRGGETQYF.

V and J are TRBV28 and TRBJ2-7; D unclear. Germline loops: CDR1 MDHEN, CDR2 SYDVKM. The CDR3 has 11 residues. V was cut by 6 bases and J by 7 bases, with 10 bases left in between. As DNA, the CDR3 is TGTGCCAGCAGAACGACCGGGGAGCAGTACTTC. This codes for CASRTTGEQYF. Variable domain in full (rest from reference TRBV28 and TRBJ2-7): DVKVTQSSRYLVKRTGEKVFLECVQDMDHENMFWYRQDPGLGLRLIYFSYDVKMKEKGDIPEGYSVSREKKERFSLILESASTNQTSMYLCASRTTGEQYFGPGTRLTVT.

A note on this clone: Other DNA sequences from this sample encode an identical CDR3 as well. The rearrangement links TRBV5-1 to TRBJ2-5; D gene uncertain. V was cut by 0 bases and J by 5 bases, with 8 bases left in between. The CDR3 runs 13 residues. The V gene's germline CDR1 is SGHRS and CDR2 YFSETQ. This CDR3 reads CASSLGLGETQYF. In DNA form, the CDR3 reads TGCGCCAGCAGCTTGGGGCTAGGGGAGACCCAGTACTTC.

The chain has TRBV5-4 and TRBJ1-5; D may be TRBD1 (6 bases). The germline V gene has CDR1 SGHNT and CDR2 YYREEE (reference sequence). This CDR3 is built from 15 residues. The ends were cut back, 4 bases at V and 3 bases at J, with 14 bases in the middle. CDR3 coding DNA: TGTGCCAGCAGCGGGGACACAGGGATCAATCAGCCCCAGCATTTT. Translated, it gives CASSGDTGINQPQHF.

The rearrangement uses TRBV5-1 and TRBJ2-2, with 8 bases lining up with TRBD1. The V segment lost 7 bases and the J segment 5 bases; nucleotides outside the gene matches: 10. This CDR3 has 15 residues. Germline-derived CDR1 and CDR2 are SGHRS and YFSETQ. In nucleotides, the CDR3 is TGCGCCAGCGGGGACAAACGACAGGGGACCGGGGAGCTGTTTTTT. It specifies CASGDKRQGTGELFF. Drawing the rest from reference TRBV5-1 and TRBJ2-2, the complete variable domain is KAGVTQTPRYLIKTRGQQVTLSCSPISGHRSVSWYQQTPGQGLQFLFEYFSETQRNKGNFPGRFSGRQFSNSRSEMNVSTLELGDSALYLCASGDKRQGTGELFFGEGSRLTVL.

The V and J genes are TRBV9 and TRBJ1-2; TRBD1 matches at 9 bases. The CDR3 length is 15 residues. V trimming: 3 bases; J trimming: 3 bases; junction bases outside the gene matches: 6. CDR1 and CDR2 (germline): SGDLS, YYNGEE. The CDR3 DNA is TGTGCCAGCAGCGCCCGAACAGGGGGCGACTATGGCTACACCTTC. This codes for CASSARTGGDYGYTF.

The CDR3: CASSQFPPSRNTEAFF. DNA for the CDR3: TGCGCCAGCAGCCAGTTCCCACCATCTAGGAACACTGAAGCTTTCTTT. The V gene is TRBV4-1, the J gene TRBJ1-1; D not certain. The CDR3 is 16 amino acids. V was clipped by 3 bases and J by 1 base, with 15 bases between them. Germline CDR1 MGHRA, CDR2 YSYEKL.

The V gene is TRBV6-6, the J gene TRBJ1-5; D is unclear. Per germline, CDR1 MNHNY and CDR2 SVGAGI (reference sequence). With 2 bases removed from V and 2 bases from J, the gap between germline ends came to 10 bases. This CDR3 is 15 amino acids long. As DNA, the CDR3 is TGTGCCAGCAGTTACCTCGAGGTGGGCAATCAGCCCCAGCATTTT. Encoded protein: CASSYLEVGNQPQHF.

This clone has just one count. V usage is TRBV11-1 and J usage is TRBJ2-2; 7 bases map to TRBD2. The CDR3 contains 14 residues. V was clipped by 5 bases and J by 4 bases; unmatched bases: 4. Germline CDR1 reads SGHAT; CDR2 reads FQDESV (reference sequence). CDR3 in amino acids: CASSLRGITGELFF. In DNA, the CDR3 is TGTGCCAGCAGCCTGCGGGGGATCACCGGGGAGCTGTTTTTT. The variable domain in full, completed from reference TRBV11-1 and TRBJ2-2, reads EAEVAQSPRYKITEKSQAVAFWCDPISGHATLYWYRQILGQGPELLVQFQDESVVDDSQLPKDRFSAERLKGVDSTLKIQPAELGDSAMYLCASSLRGITGELFFGEGSRLTVL.

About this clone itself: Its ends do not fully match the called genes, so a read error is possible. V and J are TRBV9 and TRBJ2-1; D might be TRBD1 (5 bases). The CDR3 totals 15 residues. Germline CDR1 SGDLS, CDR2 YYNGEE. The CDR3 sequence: CASSVEGASHNEQFF. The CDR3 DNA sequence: TGTGCCAGCAGCGTAGAAGGGGCCTCCCACAATGAGCAGTTCTTC.

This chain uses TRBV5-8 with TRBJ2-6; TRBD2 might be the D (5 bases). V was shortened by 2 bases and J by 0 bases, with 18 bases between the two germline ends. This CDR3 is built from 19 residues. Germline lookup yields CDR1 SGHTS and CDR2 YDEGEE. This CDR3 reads CASSLRGQHTISGANVLTF. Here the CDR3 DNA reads TGTGCCAGCAGCTTACGGGGTCAGCATACAATCTCTGGGGCCAACGTCCTGACTTTC.

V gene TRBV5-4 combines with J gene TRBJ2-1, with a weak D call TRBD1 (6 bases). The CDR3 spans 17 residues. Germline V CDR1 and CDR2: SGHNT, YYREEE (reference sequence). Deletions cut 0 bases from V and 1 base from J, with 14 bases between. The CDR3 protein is CASSLGLRGRSYNEQFF. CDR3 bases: TGTGCCAGCAGCTTGGGCCTAAGGGGGAGATCCTACAATGAGCAGTTCTTC.

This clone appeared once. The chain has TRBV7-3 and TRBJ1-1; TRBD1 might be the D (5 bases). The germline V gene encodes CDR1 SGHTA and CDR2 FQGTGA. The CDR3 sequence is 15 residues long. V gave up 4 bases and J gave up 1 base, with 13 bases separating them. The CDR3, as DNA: TGTGCCAGCAGCTCGGCCGGGGCAGAGAACACTGAAGCTTTCTTT. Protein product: CASSSAGAENTEAFF.

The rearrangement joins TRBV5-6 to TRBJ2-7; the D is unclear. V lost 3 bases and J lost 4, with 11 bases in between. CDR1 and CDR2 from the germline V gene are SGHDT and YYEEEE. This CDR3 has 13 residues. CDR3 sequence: CASSWRGSYEQYF. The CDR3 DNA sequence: TGTGCCAGCAGCTGGCGTGGCAGTTACGAGCAGTACTTC. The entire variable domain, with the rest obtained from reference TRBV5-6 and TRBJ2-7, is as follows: DAGVTQSPTHLIKTRGQQVTLRCSPKSGHDTVSWYQQALGQGPQFIFQYYEEEERQRGNFPDRFSGHQFPNYSSELNVNALLLGDSALYLCASSWRGSYEQYFGPGTRLTVT.

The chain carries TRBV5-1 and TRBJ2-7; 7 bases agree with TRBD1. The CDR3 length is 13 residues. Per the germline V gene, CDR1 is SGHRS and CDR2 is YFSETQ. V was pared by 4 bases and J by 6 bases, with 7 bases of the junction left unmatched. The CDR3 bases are TGCGCCAGCAGCACTCGGACAGGCTCCGAGCAGTACTTC. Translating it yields CASSTRTGSEQYF. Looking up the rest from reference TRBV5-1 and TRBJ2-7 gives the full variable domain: KAGVTQTPRYLIKTRGQQVTLSCSPISGHRSVSWYQQTPGQGLQFLFEYFSETQRNKGNFPGRFSGRQFSNSRSEMNVSTLELGDSALYLCASSTRTGSEQYFGPGTRLTVT.

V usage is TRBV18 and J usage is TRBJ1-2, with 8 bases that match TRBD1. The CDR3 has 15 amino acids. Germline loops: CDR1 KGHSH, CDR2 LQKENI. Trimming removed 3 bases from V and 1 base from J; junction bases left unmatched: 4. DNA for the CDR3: TGTGCCAGCTCACCGACAGGGGTTGATAACTATGGCTACACCTTC. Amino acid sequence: CASSPTGVDNYGYTF.

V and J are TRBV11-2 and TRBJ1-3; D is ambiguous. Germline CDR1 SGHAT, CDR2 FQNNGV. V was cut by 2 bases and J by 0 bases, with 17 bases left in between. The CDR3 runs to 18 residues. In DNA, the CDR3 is TGTGCCAGCAGCTTAACTGTCGCAGCCATGCGCTCTGGAAACACCATATATTTT. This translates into CASSLTVAAMRSGNTIYF.

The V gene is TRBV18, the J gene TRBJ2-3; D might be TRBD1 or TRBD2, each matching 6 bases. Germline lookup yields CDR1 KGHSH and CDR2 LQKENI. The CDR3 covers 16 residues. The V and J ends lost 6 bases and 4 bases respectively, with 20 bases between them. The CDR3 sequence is CASSREWGRGADTQYF. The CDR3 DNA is TGTGCCAGCTCCCGGGAGTGGGGCAGGGGCGCAGATACGCAGTATTTT.

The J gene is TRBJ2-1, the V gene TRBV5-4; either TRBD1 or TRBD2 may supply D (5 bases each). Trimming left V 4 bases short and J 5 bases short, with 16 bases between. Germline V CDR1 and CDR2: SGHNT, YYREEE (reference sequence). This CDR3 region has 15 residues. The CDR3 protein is CASSNRSGPNNEQFF. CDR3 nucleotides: TGTGCCAGCAGCAATCGATCGGGACCAAACAATGAGCAGTTCTTC.

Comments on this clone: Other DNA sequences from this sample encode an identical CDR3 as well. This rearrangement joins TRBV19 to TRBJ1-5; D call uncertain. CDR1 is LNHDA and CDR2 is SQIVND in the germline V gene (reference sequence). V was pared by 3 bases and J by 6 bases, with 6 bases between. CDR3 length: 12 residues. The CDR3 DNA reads TGTGCCAGTAGTATTCGGGGTCAGCCCCAGCATTTT. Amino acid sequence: CASSIRGQPQHF.

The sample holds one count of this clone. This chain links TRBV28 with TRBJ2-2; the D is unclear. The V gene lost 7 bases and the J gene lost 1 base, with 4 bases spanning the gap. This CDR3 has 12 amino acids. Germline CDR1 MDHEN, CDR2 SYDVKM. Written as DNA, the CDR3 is TGTGCCAGCAATCAGAACACCGGGGAGCTGTTTTTT. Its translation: CASNQNTGELFF.

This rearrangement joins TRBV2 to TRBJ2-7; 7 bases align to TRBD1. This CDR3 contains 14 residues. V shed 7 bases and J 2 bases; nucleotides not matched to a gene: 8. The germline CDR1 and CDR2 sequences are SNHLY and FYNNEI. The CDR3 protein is CASTPGQFPYEQYF. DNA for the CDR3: TGTGCCAGCACCCCGGGACAGTTTCCCTACGAGCAGTACTTC.

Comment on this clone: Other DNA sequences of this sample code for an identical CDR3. CDR3 loop: CASSSDRGAYEQYF. CDR3 DNA sequence: TGTGCCAGCAGCTCGGACAGGGGGGCCTACGAGCAGTACTTC. The chain recombines TRBV7-2 with TRBJ2-7; 10 bases line up with TRBD1. Germline V CDR1 and CDR2: SGHTA, FQGNSA. V was pared by 4 bases and J by 2 bases, with 2 bases of the junction left unmatched. This CDR3 contains 14 residues.